Given below is one T cell receptor beta chain in context. This specimen belongs to a study of OX40 agonist ivuxolimab in advanced cancers. The protocol was immunoSEQ multiplex PCR, while the TCRdb copy is restricted to in-frame clones and leaves out a portion. The data contain 65,000 to 95,000 clones, approximately 92% of them singletons. The input for sequencing was CD4+ or CD8+ T cells sorted from blood, taken in a trial of the OX40 agonist ivuxolimab. This TCR was recovered from an adult with an advanced solid tumor such as melanoma, head and neck, liver or kidney cancer.

The chain's CDR3 is CASSFASLAGHNEQFF. CDR3 nucleotide sequence: TGTGCCAGCAGTTTCGCCTCGTTAGCGGGACACAATGAGCAGTTCTTC. The chain carries TRBV27 and TRBJ2-1; TRBD2 aligns across 8 bases. J lost 5 bases, V lost 3 bases, and 9 bases had no gene match. Looked up from germline, CDR1 is MNHEY and CDR2 is SMNVEV (reference sequence). The CDR3 length is 16 residues.